These 22 T cell receptor beta chains were sequenced from one sample in a study of shared clonotypes between healthy human individuals. Method: immunoSEQ multiplex PCR; TCRdb's copy keeps in-frame clones and lacks some. Seen here are roughly 1,000,000 clones, around 78% observed once, and the top ten hold approximately 0.5%. Material: memory CD4+ T cells from PBMCs. Subset specified: CD45RA-negative fraction. Receptors were obtained from a young man in good health. Some clones in this sample may be carry-over from other donors' samples.

V gene TRBV27 combines with J gene TRBJ1-5; D remains ambiguous. CDR1 and CDR2 from the germline V gene are MNHEY and SMNVEV (reference sequence). The V end lost 0 bases, the J end lost 1 base, and 10 bases lay between the germline ends. The CDR3 loop spans 16 amino acids. CDR3 in amino acids: CASSLSSPGSNQPQHF. Written as DNA, the CDR3 is TGTGCCAGCAGTTTATCGAGCCCGGGGAGCAATCAGCCCCAGCATTTT.

On this clone: This sample includes further DNA sequences coding for the same CDR3. The rearrangement links TRBV5-1 to TRBJ2-7, with D uncertain. V lost 0 bases, J lost 1 base, and 8 bases lay in between. The CDR3 loop spans 14 amino acids. Germline V CDR1 and CDR2: SGHRS, YFSETQ. In DNA, the CDR3 is TGCGCCAGCAGCTTGGCGGCGGCTTCCTACGAGCAGTACTTC. This translates into CASSLAAASYEQYF.

The V gene is TRBV7-3, the J gene TRBJ2-1; 7 positions agree with TRBD1. The V gene end was trimmed by 5 bases and the J gene end by 0 bases; junction bases not matched to a gene: 7. This CDR3 has 16 residues. Germline V gene lookup returns CDR1 SGHTA and CDR2 FQGTGA. The CDR3, as DNA: TGTGCCAGCAGCCTAGGACAGGCACTCTCCTACAATGAGCAGTTCTTC. It codes for CASSLGQALSYNEQFF. The full variable domain, completed using reference TRBV7-3 and TRBJ2-1, is GAGVSQTPSNKVTEKGKYVELRCDPISGHTALYWYRQSLGQGPEFLIYFQGTGAADDSGLPNDRFFAVRPEGSVSTLKIQRTERGDSAVYLCASSLGQALSYNEQFFGPGTRLTVL.

The rearrangement links TRBV7-2 to TRBJ2-3; D gene uncertain. With 2 bases removed from V and 5 bases from J, the gap between germline ends came to 17 bases. Germline V gene lookup returns CDR1 SGHTA and CDR2 FQGNSA. The CDR3 is 16 amino acids. CDR3 amino acids: CASSLSPGLTLDTQYF. The CDR3 DNA reads as TGTGCCAGCAGCTTAAGTCCGGGTCTAACTTTAGATACGCAGTATTTT.

The CDR3 nucleotides are TGTGCCAGCAGCCAGGACCCCGTGTCTGAGCAGTACTTC. Protein sequence: CASSQDPVSEQYF. V usage is TRBV14 and J usage is TRBJ2-7; D not certain. V was trimmed by 3 bases and J by 7 bases, leaving 13 bases between them. Germline V gives CDR1 SGHDN, CDR2 FVKESK. There are 13 residues in the CDR3.

This clone was recorded only once. Distinct nucleotide sequences in the sample also encode this CDR3. This chain links TRBV18 with TRBJ1-3; D is possibly TRBD1 (5 bases). Trimming shortened V by 3 bases and J by 1 base, and 7 bases separated the two germline ends. Germline V CDR1 and CDR2: KGHSH, LQKENI. The CDR3 runs 14 residues. This chain's CDR3 is CASSPGLSGNTIYF. The CDR3 bases are TGTGCCAGCTCACCGGGACTTTCTGGAAACACCATATATTTT.

V gene TRBV19 combines with J gene TRBJ2-2; D is perhaps TRBD1 or TRBD2 (5 bases each). The germline CDR1 and CDR2 sequences are LNHDA and SQIVND (reference sequence). V was shortened by 6 bases and J by 0 bases, with 8 bases between the two germline ends. The length of the CDR3 is 14 residues. CDR3 bases: TGTGCCAGTAGGGGGGTATCGAACACCGGGGAGCTGTTTTTT. It codes for CASRGVSNTGELFF.

The chain is built from TRBV28 and TRBJ1-2, with D uncertain. Germline lookup yields CDR1 MDHEN and CDR2 SYDVKM. The CDR3 loop spans 16 amino acids. Trimming removed 6 bases at V and 8 bases at J, with 25 bases between. The CDR3 loop is CASSRARTRPEKGYTF. CDR3 bases: TGTGCCAGCAGCCGCGCAAGGACTCGGCCAGAGAAAGGCTACACCTTC.

The chain uses TRBV9 and TRBJ2-2; 13 bases fit TRBD2. Trimming took 2 bases from V and 2 from J; bases not matched to a gene: 6. Germline assignment: CDR1 SGDLS and CDR2 YYNGEE. CDR3 length equals 18 residues. CDR3 in DNA: TGTGCCAGCAGCGTGTACACGGGACTAGCGGGAAACACCGGGGAGCTGTTTTTT. This translates into CASSVYTGLAGNTGELFF.

This clone has a handful of counts. The V gene is TRBV5-1, the J gene TRBJ1-1; 7 positions agree with TRBD1. This CDR3 has 15 amino acids. From germline, CDR1 is SGHRS and CDR2 YFSETQ. J gave up 1 base and V 4 bases, and 7 bases lay outside the gene matches. CDR3 bases: TGCGCCAGCAGCGAGGGGACAGTACCGAACACTGAAGCTTTCTTT. Its protein product is CASSEGTVPNTEAFF.

Comments on this clone: It differs at one base from a far larger clone, so likely a read error. The chain has TRBV30 and TRBJ2-7; tentatively, D is TRBD1 (7 bases). Germline V lookup: CDR1 GTSNPN, CDR2 SVGIG (reference sequence). V lost 3 bases to trimming and J lost 2 bases, with 29 bases between them. The CDR3 is 19 amino acids. The CDR3 here is CAWRKEQGGEIWWAYEQYF. The CDR3 bases are TGTGCCTGGAGGAAAGAGCAGGGGGGTGAGATCTGGTGGGCCTACGAGCAGTACTTC. Full variable domain (rest looked up from reference TRBV30 and TRBJ2-7): SQTIHQWPATLVQPVGSPLSLECTVEGTSNPNLYWYRQAAGRGLQLLFYSVGIGQISSEVPQNLSASRPQDRQFILSSKKLLLSDSGFYLCAWRKEQGGEIWWAYEQYFGPGTRLTVT.

The chain is built from TRBV28 and TRBJ1-2, with D possibly TRBD1 on 5 matching bases. CDR3 length: 14 amino acids. Trimming took off 1 base at V and 8 bases at J, with 14 bases between the two ends. Germline lookup yields CDR1 MDHEN and CDR2 SYDVKM. The CDR3 region has the DNA TGTGCCAGCAGTTTATTGGGAGGGGCGGAGGGCTACACCTTC. It specifies CASSLLGGAEGYTF.

J is TRBJ2-3 and V is TRBV28; TRBD1 matches 8 bases. The germline V gene encodes CDR1 MDHEN and CDR2 SYDVKM. The CDR3 is 12 amino acids. The junction had 2 bases not matched to a gene; V was cut back by 4 bases and J by 8 bases. The CDR3 is CASSSQGATQYF. CDR3 bases: TGTGCCAGCAGTTCCCAGGGGGCTACGCAGTATTTT.

This chain connects TRBV11-3 to TRBJ2-5; D may be TRBD2 (6 bases). V was clipped by 2 bases and J by 4 bases, with 8 bases between them. Germline V gene lookup returns CDR1 SGHNT and CDR2 YENEEA. The CDR3 has 13 amino acids. The CDR3 reads CASSLRGTETQYF. The CDR3 DNA reads as TGTGCCAGCAGCTTACGGGGGACAGAGACCCAGTACTTC.

V and J are TRBV7-2 and TRBJ2-3; possible D gene TRBD2, 6 bases. Trimming took off 5 bases at V and 0 bases at J, with 12 bases between the two ends. Germline assignment: CDR1 SGHTA and CDR2 FQGNSA. CDR3 length equals 15 residues. CDR3 DNA sequence: TGTGCCAGCAGCAAAGCGGGTACTAGCACAGATACGCAGTATTTT. Protein product: CASSKAGTSTDTQYF.

This clone has more than one count but fewer than ten. The same CDR3 is also encoded by other DNA sequences in this sample. V and J are TRBV5-4 and TRBJ1-2; no clear D. V lost 0 bases, J lost 4 bases, and 10 bases lay in between. This CDR3 has 14 amino acids. Germline-derived CDR1 and CDR2 are SGHNT and YYREEE (reference sequence). The CDR3 sequence: CASSLEGGGYGYTF. The DNA for the CDR3 is TGTGCCAGCAGCTTGGAGGGAGGAGGCTATGGCTACACCTTC.

The chain carries TRBV4-2 and TRBJ2-5, with 10 bases that match TRBD2. The trim removed 4 bases at V and 5 bases at J, leaving 7 bases unmatched. The CDR3 has 15 amino acids. The germline CDR1 and CDR2 sequences are LGHNA and YNFKEQ. CDR3 residues: CASSPSGLASETQYF. The CDR3 coding sequence is TGTGCCAGCAGCCCCTCGGGACTAGCGAGCGAGACCCAGTACTTC.

The chain recombines TRBV5-1 with TRBJ1-1; 9 nucleotides align to TRBD1. This CDR3 spans 18 amino acids. In germline, CDR1 is SGHRS, CDR2 YFSETQ. V dropped 8 bases and J dropped 3; count of bases not matched to a gene: 20. The CDR3 reads CARYMGYRGPFGYTEAFF. The CDR3 nucleotides are TGCGCCAGGTACATGGGTTACAGGGGGCCCTTCGGGTACACTGAAGCTTTCTTT.

The chain combines TRBV11-1 with TRBJ1-2; possible D gene TRBD1, 6 bases. CDR1 and CDR2 (germline): SGHAT, FQDESV (reference sequence). This CDR3 has 17 amino acids. Trimming pared 4 bases from V and 1 base from J, leaving 19 bases between. DNA for the CDR3: TGTGCCAGCAGCTCAAGCCGGCGACAGGATCGTAACTATGGCTACACCTTC. Translating gives CASSSSRRQDRNYGYTF.

The chain employs TRBV5-5 and TRBJ1-1; D is unresolved. Trimming stripped 1 base from V and 7 bases from J, with 11 bases between. The CDR3 contains 13 residues. Germline V gene sequence: CDR1 SGHKS, CDR2 YYEKEE (reference sequence). CDR3 in DNA: TGTGCCAGCAGCTTGACCACCACCGTTGAAGCTTTCTTT. Its translation: CASSLTTTVEAFF. The variable domain in full, completed from reference TRBV5-5 and TRBJ1-1, reads DAGVTQSPTHLIKTRGQQVTLRCSPISGHKSVSWYQQVLGQGPQFIFQYYEKEERGRGNFPDRFSARQFPNYSSELNVNALLLGDSALYLCASSLTTTVEAFFGQGTRLTVV.

This chain connects TRBV4-1 to TRBJ2-1, with 9 bases that match TRBD2. This CDR3 spans 16 amino acids. Trimming took 0 bases from V and 4 from J; bases not matched to a gene: 4. The germline gives CDR1 MGHRA, CDR2 YSYEKL. The CDR3 spells CASSQERLAVYNEQFF. CDR3 bases: TGCGCCAGCAGCCAAGAACGACTAGCGGTGTACAATGAGCAGTTCTTC.

The CDR3 DNA reads TGTGCCAGTAGTATGACCGACTACGAGCAGTACTTC. Protein product: CASSMTDYEQYF. This rearrangement joins TRBV19 to TRBJ2-7; D is ambiguous. This CDR3 region has 12 residues. Germline V gene data show CDR1 as LNHDA and CDR2 as SQIVND (reference sequence). Trimming stripped 3 bases from V and 3 bases from J, with 6 bases between. Supplemented by reference TRBV19 and TRBJ2-7, the full variable domain reads DGGITQSPKYLFRKEGQNVTLSCEQNLNHDAMYWYRQDPGQGLRLIYYSQIVNDFQKGDIAEGYSVSREKKESFPLTVTSAQKNPTAFYLCASSMTDYEQYFGPGTRLTVT.